These T cell receptor beta chains were read from a single sample in a study of CD8+ T cells in alopecia areata. Measured with immunoSEQ multiplex PCR; TCRdb has only the in-frame clones, and not every one. The profile shows about 140,000 clones, around 87% of them singletons. Source: CD8+ T cells sorted from blood, taken at week 4, from a patient treated with tofacitinib. These receptors were obtained from a human donor with alopecia areata. Both conserved end residues are part of each CDR3. The order of the fields is D gene, V gene, clone size, J gene, CDR3 protein, CDR3 DNA. The D gene is left open where the match is weak. The size entry is marked missing in some rows and otherwise reads once, few, many or a size class.

d_call: .; v_call: TRBV25-1; clone_size: .; j_call: TRBJ1-1; cdr3_aa: CASSEFRLREMNTEAFF; cdr3_nt: TGTGCCAGCAGTGAATTTCGGTTAAGGGAGATGAACACTGAAGCTTTCTTT
d_call: .; v_call: TRBV7-2; clone_size: .; j_call: TRBJ2-1; cdr3_aa: CASSPLTGFSAYNEQFF; cdr3_nt: TGTGCCAGCAGCCCTTTAACAGGGTTTTCGGCATACAATGAGCAGTTCTTC
d_call: TRBD1; v_call: TRBV27; clone_size: few; j_call: TRBJ2-1; cdr3_aa: CASSVGTGVYNEQFF; cdr3_nt: TGTGCCAGCAGTGTCGGGACAGGGGTCTACAATGAGCAGTTCTTC
d_call: .; v_call: TRBV5-1; clone_size: once; j_call: TRBJ2-7; cdr3_aa: CASSLPKTDLSSYEQYF; cdr3_nt: TGCGCCAGCAGCTTGCCTAAGACAGACCTAAGCTCCTACGAGCAGTACTTC
d_call: TRBD1; v_call: TRBV10-3; clone_size: .; j_call: TRBJ2-7; cdr3_aa: CAISEQGADEQYF; cdr3_nt: TGTGCCATCAGTGAACAGGGGGCCGACGAGCAGTACTTC
d_call: .; v_call: TRBV6-6; clone_size: .; j_call: TRBJ2-1; cdr3_aa: CASTLGVWGANEQFF; cdr3_nt: TGTGCCAGCACCTTGGGGGTCTGGGGAGCCAATGAGCAGTTCTTC
d_call: TRBD1; v_call: TRBV9; clone_size: .; j_call: TRBJ1-1; cdr3_aa: CASSEPGQMNTEAFF; cdr3_nt: TGTGCCAGCAGCGAACCGGGACAGATGAACACTGAAGCTTTCTTT
d_call: .; v_call: TRBV27; clone_size: .; j_call: TRBJ2-3; cdr3_aa: CASGGLNTQYF; cdr3_nt: TGTGCCAGCGGGGGGTTGAATACGCAGTATTTT
d_call: .; v_call: TRBV2; clone_size: .; j_call: TRBJ2-3; cdr3_aa: CASNELRGSADTQYF; cdr3_nt: TGTGCCAGCAACGAATTGAGGGGAAGTGCAGATACGCAGTATTTT
d_call: .; v_call: TRBV7-9; clone_size: .; j_call: TRBJ2-3; cdr3_aa: CASSLGVRSSDTQYF; cdr3_nt: TGTGCCAGCAGCTTAGGCGTCCGCTCCTCAGATACGCAGTATTTT
d_call: TRBD2; v_call: TRBV30; clone_size: .; j_call: TRBJ2-4; cdr3_aa: CAWSAGGNIQYF; cdr3_nt: TGTGCCTGGAGTGCGGGGGGAAACATTCAGTACTTC
d_call: .; v_call: TRBV28; clone_size: .; j_call: TRBJ2-3; cdr3_aa: CASTLLSGPQYF; cdr3_nt: TGTGCCAGCACTCTGCTAAGCGGTCCGCAGTATTTT
d_call: .; v_call: TRBV9; clone_size: once; j_call: TRBJ2-1; cdr3_aa: CASSVQGYNEQFF; cdr3_nt: TGTGCCAGCAGCGTCCAGGGATACAATGAGCAGTTCTTC
d_call: TRBD2; v_call: TRBV4-2; clone_size: .; j_call: TRBJ2-7; cdr3_aa: CASSQVAGAYEQYF; cdr3_nt: TGTGCCAGCAGCCAAGTAGCGGGGGCCTACGAGCAGTACTTC
d_call: .; v_call: TRBV5-6; clone_size: .; j_call: TRBJ2-7; cdr3_aa: CASSLAGSYEQYF; cdr3_nt: TGTGCCAGCAGCTTGGCCGGCAGCTACGAGCAGTACTTC
d_call: .; v_call: TRBV29-1; clone_size: once; j_call: TRBJ2-1; cdr3_aa: CSVEDPVRDAGNVADEQFF; cdr3_nt: TGCAGCGTTGAAGACCCTGTACGGGACGCAGGAAATGTAGCCGATGAGCAGTTCTTC
d_call: .; v_call: TRBV6-5; clone_size: .; j_call: TRBJ2-3; cdr3_aa: CATLPLLGGPDTQYF; cdr3_nt: TGTGCCACCCTACCCCTCTTGGGGGGGCCAGATACGCAGTATTTT
d_call: TRBD1; v_call: TRBV29-1; clone_size: .; j_call: TRBJ2-1; cdr3_aa: CSTAGGFYNEQFF; cdr3_nt: TGCAGCACGGCAGGGGGCTTCTACAATGAGCAGTTCTTC
d_call: TRBD1; v_call: TRBV7-9; clone_size: .; j_call: TRBJ2-4; cdr3_aa: CASSLIPGQGWKNIQYF; cdr3_nt: TGTGCCAGCAGCCTCATACCGGGACAGGGGTGGAAAAACATTCAGTACTTC
d_call: TRBD2; v_call: TRBV2; clone_size: .; j_call: TRBJ2-7; cdr3_aa: CASSRTSGDYEQYF; cdr3_nt: TGTGCCAGCAGTCGGACTAGCGGGGACTACGAGCAGTACTTC
d_call: .; v_call: TRBV29-1; clone_size: .; j_call: TRBJ1-2; cdr3_aa: CSDDGTPLYGYTF; cdr3_nt: TGCAGCGATGACGGGACTCCACTCTATGGCTACACCTTC
d_call: .; v_call: TRBV7-6; clone_size: .; j_call: TRBJ2-1; cdr3_aa: CASSLEAGYNEQFF; cdr3_nt: TGTGCCAGCAGCTTAGAGGCAGGTTACAATGAGCAGTTCTTC
d_call: .; v_call: TRBV4-1; clone_size: .; j_call: TRBJ1-5; cdr3_aa: CASSQEGGSNQPQHF; cdr3_nt: TGCGCCAGCAGCCAAGAAGGGGGAAGCAATCAGCCCCAGCATTTT
d_call: .; v_call: TRBV19; clone_size: .; j_call: TRBJ2-2; cdr3_aa: CASSWATGELFF; cdr3_nt: TGTGCCAGTAGTTGGGCGACCGGGGAGCTGTTTTTT
d_call: TRBD2; v_call: TRBV11-2; clone_size: once; j_call: TRBJ2-1; cdr3_aa: CASSQGGSNEQFF; cdr3_nt: TGTGCCAGCAGCCAGGGAGGGTCAAATGAGCAGTTCTTC
d_call: TRBD1; v_call: TRBV29-1; clone_size: .; j_call: TRBJ2-1; cdr3_aa: CSVLPRGHNEQFF; cdr3_nt: TGCAGCGTTCTCCCCAGGGGGCACAATGAGCAGTTCTTC
d_call: .; v_call: TRBV2; clone_size: .; j_call: TRBJ2-3; cdr3_aa: CASSTILYYTQYF; cdr3_nt: TGTGCCAGCAGTACTATACTCTACTATACGCAGTATTTT
d_call: .; v_call: TRBV6-4; clone_size: .; j_call: TRBJ2-7; cdr3_aa: CASNFQGEAEQYF; cdr3_nt: TGTGCCAGTAACTTCCAGGGAGAAGCCGAGCAGTACTTC